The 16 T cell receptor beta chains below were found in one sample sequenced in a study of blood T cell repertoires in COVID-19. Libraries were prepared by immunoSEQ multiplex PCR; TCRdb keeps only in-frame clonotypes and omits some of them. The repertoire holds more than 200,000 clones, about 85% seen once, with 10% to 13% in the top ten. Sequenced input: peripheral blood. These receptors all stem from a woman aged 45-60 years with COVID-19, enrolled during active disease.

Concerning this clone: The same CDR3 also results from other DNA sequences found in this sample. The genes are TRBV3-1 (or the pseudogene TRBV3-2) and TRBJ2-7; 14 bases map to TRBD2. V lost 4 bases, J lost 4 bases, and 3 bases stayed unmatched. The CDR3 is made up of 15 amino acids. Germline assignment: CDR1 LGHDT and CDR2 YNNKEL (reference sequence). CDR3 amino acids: CASSLGTSGGYEQYF. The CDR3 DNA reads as TGTGCCAGCAGCCTGGGGACTAGCGGGGGATACGAGCAGTACTTC.

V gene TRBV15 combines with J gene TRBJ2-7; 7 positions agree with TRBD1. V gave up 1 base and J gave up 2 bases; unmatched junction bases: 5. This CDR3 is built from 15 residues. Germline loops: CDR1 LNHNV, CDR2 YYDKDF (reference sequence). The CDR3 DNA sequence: TGTGCCACCAGCAGAGGAGGGGACAGCGCCTACGAGCAGTACTTC. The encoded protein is CATSRGGDSAYEQYF.

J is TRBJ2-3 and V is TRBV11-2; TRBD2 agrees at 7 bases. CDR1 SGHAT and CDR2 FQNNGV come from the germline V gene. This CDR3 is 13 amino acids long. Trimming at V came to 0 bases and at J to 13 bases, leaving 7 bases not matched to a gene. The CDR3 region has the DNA TGTGCCAGCAGCTTAGATCCGGCCGGGGGGAAGTATTTT. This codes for CASSLDPAGGKYF.

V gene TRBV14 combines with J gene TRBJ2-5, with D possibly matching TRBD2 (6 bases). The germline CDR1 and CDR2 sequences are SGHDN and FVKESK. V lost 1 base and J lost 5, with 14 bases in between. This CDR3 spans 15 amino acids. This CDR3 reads CASSQGRRVPETQYF. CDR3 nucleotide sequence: TGTGCCAGCAGCCAAGGGCGGAGGGTCCCCGAGACCCAGTACTTC.

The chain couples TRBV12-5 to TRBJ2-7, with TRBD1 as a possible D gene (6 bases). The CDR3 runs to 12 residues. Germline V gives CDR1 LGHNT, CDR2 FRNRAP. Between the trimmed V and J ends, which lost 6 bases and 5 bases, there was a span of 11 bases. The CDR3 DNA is TGTGCTAGTGGGATACAGGGCCACGAGCAGTACTTC. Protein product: CASGIQGHEQYF. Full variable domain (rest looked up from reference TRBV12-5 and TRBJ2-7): DARVTQTPRHKVTEMGQEVTMRCQPILGHNTVFWYRQTMMQGLELLAYFRNRAPLDDSGMPKDRFSAEMPDATLATLKIQPSEPRDSAVYFCASGIQGHEQYFGPGTRLTVT.

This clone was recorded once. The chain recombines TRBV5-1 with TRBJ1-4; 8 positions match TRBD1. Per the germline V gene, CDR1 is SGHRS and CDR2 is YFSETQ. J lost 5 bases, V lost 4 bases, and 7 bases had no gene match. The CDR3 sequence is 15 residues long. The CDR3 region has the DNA TGCGCCAGCAGCATAACCGGGACAGGAAATGAAAAACTGTTTTTT. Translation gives CASSITGTGNEKLFF.

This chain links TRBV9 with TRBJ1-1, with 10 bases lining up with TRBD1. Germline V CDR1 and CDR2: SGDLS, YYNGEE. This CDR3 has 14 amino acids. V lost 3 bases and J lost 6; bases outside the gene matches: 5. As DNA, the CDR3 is TGTGCCAGCAGCGCCGGGACAGGGGTATCTGAAGCTTTCTTT. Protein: CASSAGTGVSEAFF.

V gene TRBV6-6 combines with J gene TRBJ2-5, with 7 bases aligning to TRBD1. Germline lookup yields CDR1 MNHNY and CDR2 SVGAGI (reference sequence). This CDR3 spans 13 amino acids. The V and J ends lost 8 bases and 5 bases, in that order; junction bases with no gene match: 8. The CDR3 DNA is TGTGCCAGCCGCTACAGGGGCTTGGAGACCCAGTACTTC. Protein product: CASRYRGLETQYF.

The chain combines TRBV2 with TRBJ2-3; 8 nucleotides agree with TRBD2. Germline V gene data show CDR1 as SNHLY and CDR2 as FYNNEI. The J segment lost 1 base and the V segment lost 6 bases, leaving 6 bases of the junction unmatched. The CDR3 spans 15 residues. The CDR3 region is CASRSRGGGTDTQYF. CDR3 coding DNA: TGTGCCAGCAGATCCCGGGGGGGAGGCACAGATACGCAGTATTTT.

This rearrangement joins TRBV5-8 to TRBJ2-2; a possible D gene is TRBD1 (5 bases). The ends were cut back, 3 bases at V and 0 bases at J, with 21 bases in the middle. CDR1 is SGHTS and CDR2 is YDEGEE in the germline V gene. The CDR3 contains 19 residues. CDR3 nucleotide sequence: TGTGCCAGCAGCTCGGTTAGGGCAGGGCGCCAAGCGAACACCGGGGAGCTGTTTTTT. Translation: CASSSVRAGRQANTGELFF.

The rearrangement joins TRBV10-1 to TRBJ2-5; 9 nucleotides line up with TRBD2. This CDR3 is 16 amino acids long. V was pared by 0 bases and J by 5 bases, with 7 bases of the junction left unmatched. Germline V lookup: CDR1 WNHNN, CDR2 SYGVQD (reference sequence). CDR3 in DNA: TGCGCCAGCAGTGAGTCGGGCCTAGCGGGGAGGGAGACCCAGTACTTC. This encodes CASSESGLAGRETQYF.

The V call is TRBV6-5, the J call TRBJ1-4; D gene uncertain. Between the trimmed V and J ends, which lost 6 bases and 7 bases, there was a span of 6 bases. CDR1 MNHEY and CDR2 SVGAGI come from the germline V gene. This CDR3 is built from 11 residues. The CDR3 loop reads CASRRIEKLFF. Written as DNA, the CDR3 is TGTGCCAGCAGGCGAATTGAAAAACTGTTTTTT.

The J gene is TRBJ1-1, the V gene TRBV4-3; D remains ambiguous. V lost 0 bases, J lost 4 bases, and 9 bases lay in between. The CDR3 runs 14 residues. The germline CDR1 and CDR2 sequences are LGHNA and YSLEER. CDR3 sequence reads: CASSQDARSTEAFF. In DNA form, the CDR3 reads TGCGCCAGCAGCCAAGATGCCAGGTCCACTGAAGCTTTCTTT.

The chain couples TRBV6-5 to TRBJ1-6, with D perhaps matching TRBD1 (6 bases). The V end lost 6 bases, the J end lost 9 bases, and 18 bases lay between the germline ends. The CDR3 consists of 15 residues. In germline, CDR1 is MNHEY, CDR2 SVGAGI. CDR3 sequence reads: CASRPPGQPVSPLHF. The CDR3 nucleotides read TGTGCCAGCAGGCCCCCCGGACAGCCGGTTTCACCCCTCCACTTT.

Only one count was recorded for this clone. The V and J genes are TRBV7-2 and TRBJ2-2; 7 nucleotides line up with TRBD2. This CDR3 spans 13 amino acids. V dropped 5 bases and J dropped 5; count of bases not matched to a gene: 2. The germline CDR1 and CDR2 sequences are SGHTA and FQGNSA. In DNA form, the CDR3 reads TGTGCCAGCAGCCCCGGGGGGACCGGGGAGCTGTTTTTT. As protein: CASSPGGTGELFF.

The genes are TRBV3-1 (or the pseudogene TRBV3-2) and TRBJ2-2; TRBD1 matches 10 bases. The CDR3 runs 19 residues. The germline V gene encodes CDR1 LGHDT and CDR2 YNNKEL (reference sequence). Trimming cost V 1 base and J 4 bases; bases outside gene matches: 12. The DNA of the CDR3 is TGTGCCAGCAGCCAAGTCTATCCGGGACAGGGGAATAGCACCGGGGAGCTGTTTTTT. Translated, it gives CASSQVYPGQGNSTGELFF.